The rows below give T cell receptor beta chains drawn from one sample of a study of blood T cells in healthy people across ages. TCRdb passed the 5' RACE reads through MiXCR, listing each CDR3 protein once. Among about 640,000 distinct CDR3 sequences listed, about 43% were seen once. Sequenced: blood. Receptors were obtained from a man older than 75 in good health. CDR3s include the opening cysteine and the closing phenylalanine or tryptophan. The D gene is left open where the match is weak. Clone size is stated in some rows and not others, as once, few, many or a class when expanded.

j_call | d_call | cdr3_length | clone_size | v_call | cdr3_nt | cdr3_aa
TRBJ1-1 | NA | 14 | NA | TRBV18 | TGTGCCAGCTCACCCGCGGGGGGCGCGACTGAAGCTTTCTTT | CASSPAGGATEAFF
TRBJ2-7 | NA | 14 | few | TRBV7-2 | TGTGCCAGCAGCCAAGGTTGGGGAAACTACGAGCAGTACTTC | CASSQGWGNYEQYF
TRBJ1-4 | NA | 16 | NA | TRBV7-9 | TGTGCCAGCAGCTTAGCGGCCGGGGGCCCCAGTGAAAAACTGTTTTTT | CASSLAAGGPSEKLFF
TRBJ2-5 | NA | 16 | once | TRBV6-2/TRBV6-3 | TGTGCCAGCAGTCCCCCGCGGGGACGGCCAAAAGAGACCCAGTACTTC | CASSPPRGRPKETQYF
TRBJ2-1 | NA | 14 | NA | TRBV4-1 | TGCGCCAGCAGCCAAGATAGGACATACAATGAGCAGTTCTTC | CASSQDRTYNEQFF
TRBJ1-2 | NA | 14 | NA | TRBV12-3/TRBV12-4 | TGTGCCAGCAACGACCAAGGGGGGTACTATGGCTACACCTTC | CASNDQGGYYGYTF
TRBJ1-1 | TRBD1 | 15 | NA | TRBV18 | TGTGCCAGCTCCCCCCAGGGACAGAAGAACACTGAAGCTTTCTTT | CASSPQGQKNTEAFF
TRBJ2-3 | TRBD2 | 15 | NA | TRBV15 | TGTGCCACCAGCAGGTGGACTGGCGGGGGGGATACGCAGTATTTT | CATSRWTGGGDTQYF
TRBJ2-6 | NA | 15 | NA | TRBV5-6 | TGTACCAGCAGCTTTAGAGGCACTGAGGCCAACGTCCTGACTTTC | CTSSFRGTEANVLTF
TRBJ1-5 | NA | 15 | NA | TRBV4-1 | TGCGCCAGCAGCCCTAACCAGATCTTAAATCAGCCCCAGCATTTT | CASSPNQILNQPQHF
TRBJ1-6 | NA | 16 | NA | TRBV19 | TGTGCCAGTAGTATCATGAGGGGCTCCTATAATTCACCCCTCCACTTT | CASSIMRGSYNSPLHF
TRBJ2-5 | NA | 13 | few | TRBV20-1 | TGCAGTGCCAAACCCTCAGTAGGAGAGACCCAGTACTTC | CSAKPSVGETQYF
TRBJ2-7 | TRBD2 | 14 | NA | TRBV6-6 | TGTGCCAGCAGTGATGGGCCAAACAGCGCGGGAGAGTACTTC | CASSDGPNSAGEYF
TRBJ2-1 | TRBD2 | 18 | few | TRBV15 | TGTGCCACCAGCAAGACTAGCGGGGGACCATACAAAAACAATGAGCAGTTCTTC | CATSKTSGGPYKNNEQFF
TRBJ2-1 | NA | 14 | NA | TRBV4-2 | TGTGCCAGCAGCCGAGAGGGACCCAACAATGAGCAGTTCTTC | CASSREGPNNEQFF
TRBJ2-1 | NA | 16 | NA | TRBV20-1 | TGCAGTGCTAGAGATGGGATCCTAGCCCAGTATAATGAGCAGTTCTTC | CSARDGILAQYNEQFF
TRBJ2-7 | TRBD2 | 15 | NA | TRBV7-2 | TGTGCCAGCAGCGCAGGACTAGCGGCGAGTTACGAGCAGTACTTC | CASSAGLAASYEQYF
TRBJ1-4 | NA | 17 | NA | TRBV7-8 | TGTGCCAGCAGCTTAGCGGTTCTTGGGGGGGCGCACGAAAAACTGTTTTTT | CASSLAVLGGAHEKLFF
TRBJ2-1 | NA | 13 | NA | TRBV20-1 | TGCAGTGCTCGCGGGACGACAGACAATGAGCAGTTCTTC | CSARGTTDNEQFF
TRBJ2-1 | NA | 17 | many | TRBV15 | TGTGCCACCAGCAGAAATCCAGGGACAGCGGGATACAATGAGCAGTTCTTC | CATSRNPGTAGYNEQFF
TRBJ2-3 | NA | 14 | few | TRBV28 | TGTGCCAGCAGTTTGCGGCCGCGCACAGATACGCAGTATTTT | CASSLRPRTDTQYF
TRBJ2-3 | NA | 13 | many | TRBV5-1 | TGCGCCAGCAGCAGGGACAAAACAGATACGCAGTATTTT | CASSRDKTDTQYF
TRBJ2-5 | TRBD1 | 16 | NA | TRBV7-2 | TGTGCCAGCATCGCCGGGACAGGGGGCGCCCAAGAGACCCAGTACTTC | CASIAGTGGAQETQYF
TRBJ2-7 | NA | 14 | few | TRBV12-3/TRBV12-4 | TGTGCCAGCAGACGGACCGAAAACTCCTACGAGCAGTACTTC | CASRRTENSYEQYF
TRBJ1-6 | NA | 14 | few | TRBV7-7 | TGTGCTAGCAGCTCGGGAGTGAATAATTCACCCCTCCACTTT | CASSSGVNNSPLHF
TRBJ1-1 | NA | 12 | NA | TRBV10-1 | TGCGCCAGCATTACAGGAGGCACTGAAGCTTTCTTT | CASITGGTEAFF
TRBJ1-5 | TRBD1 | 13 | NA | TRBV6-1 | TGTGCCGTAGGACAGGGGAGCATTCAGCCCCAGCATTTT | CAVGQGSIQPQHF
TRBJ2-1 | NA | 12 | few | TRBV7-8 | TGTGCCAGCGCACACGCTGGGGATGAGCAGTTCTTC | CASAHAGDEQFF
TRBJ1-5 | NA | 15 | few | TRBV15 | TGTGCCACCAGCAGTGGGAACCCTAGCAATCAGCCCCAGCATTTT | CATSSGNPSNQPQHF
TRBJ2-5 | TRBD2 | 15 | few | TRBV12-3/TRBV12-4 | TGTGCCAGCACCGAAGCCGGGACTAGTCAAGAGACCCAGTACTTC | CASTEAGTSQETQYF
TRBJ2-4 | NA | 14 | NA | TRBV6-5 | TGTGCCAGCGGTCGGGCGGGGGCGCGGAACATTCAGTACTTC | CASGRAGARNIQYF
TRBJ2-3 | TRBD1 | 16 | NA | TRBV2 | TGTGCCAGCAGTGCTTTGGACAGGGGGAACACAGATACGCAGTATTTT | CASSALDRGNTDTQYF
TRBJ2-5 | NA | 14 | many | TRBV7-2 | TGTGCCAGCAGTTCGGGCAGGGGTGCAGAGACCCAGTACTTC | CASSSGRGAETQYF
TRBJ1-1 | NA | 13 | NA | TRBV7-2 | TGTGCCAGCAGAAACGGCGGGGGTGAGGGAGCTTTCTTT | CASRNGGGEGAFF
TRBJ2-3 | TRBD2 | 15 | once | TRBV12-5 | TGTGCTAGTGGTTTGGTCGGGGGGGCCTCGGATACGCAGTATTTT | CASGLVGGASDTQYF
TRBJ1-1 | TRBD1 | 14 | NA | TRBV5-1 | TGCGCCAGCCGTCACAGGGGGATTGACACTAAAGCTTTCTTT | CASRHRGIDTKAFF
TRBJ2-7 | NA | 13 | few | TRBV7-9 | TGTGCCAGCAGAGGCAGGGGTATCAACGAGCAGTACTTC | CASRGRGINEQYF
TRBJ2-7 | NA | 16 | NA | TRBV5-1 | TGCGCCAGCAGCTTGAGTGGGGGGAACTCCTACAATGAGCAGTACTTC | CASSLSGGNSYNEQYF
TRBJ1-5 | NA | 14 | few | TRBV20-1 | TGCAGTGCTAGTCCAACAGGTGACGCTCAGCCCCAGCATTTT | CSASPTGDAQPQHF
TRBJ1-1 | NA | 13 | NA | TRBV4-3 | TGCGCCAGCAGCCAAAGTTTACCGGTCAGGGCTTTCTTT | CASSQSLPVRAFF
TRBJ1-2 | NA | 18 | NA | TRBV7-6 | TGTGCCAGCAGTTCGGAAGCAAGGGGCGAGACAGGTGTCTATGGCTACACCTTC | CASSSEARGETGVYGYTF
TRBJ2-7 | NA | 13 | NA | TRBV10-1 | TGCGCCAGCAGCCCGGACGGAATCTACGAGCAGTACTTC | CASSPDGIYEQYF
TRBJ2-4 | NA | 12 | NA | TRBV6-1 | TGTGCCAGCAGTGAAAGGTCCTACGAGCCGTACTTC | CASSERSYEPYF
TRBJ2-1 | TRBD2 | 16 | few | TRBV6-6 | TGTGCCAGCGGCAGGACTAGCGGGGGAACCTACAATGAGCAGTTCTTC | CASGRTSGGTYNEQFF
TRBJ2-5 | NA | 14 | NA | TRBV7-9 | TGTGCCAGCAGCCAGGGCCGGTACCAAGAGACCCAGTACTTC | CASSQGRYQETQYF
TRBJ2-7 | NA | 15 | few | TRBV11-2 | TGTGCCAGCAGCTTGGGGGCAGGGGTCCTCTACGAGCAGTACTTC | CASSLGAGVLYEQYF
TRBJ1-2 | NA | 13 | NA | TRBV12-5 | TGTGCTAGTGGTTTGGTCCCCGGAGGGGGCTACACCTTC | CASGLVPGGGYTF
TRBJ1-4 | NA | 15 | NA | TRBV7-2 | TGTGCCAGCAGCAGAGTGGGCAGGGAGGGGGAAAAACTGTTTTTT | CASSRVGREGEKLFF
TRBJ2-7 | TRBD2 | 15 | NA | TRBV7-9 | TGTGCCAGCAGCCAGGGGATAGCGGGATTATACGAGCAGTACTTC | CASSQGIAGLYEQYF
TRBJ2-7 | TRBD2 | 18 | NA | TRBV27 | TGTGCCAGCAGTTTAAAAAGCCCCAACTTGGCGGGGGCCTACGAGCAGTACTTC | CASSLKSPNLAGAYEQYF
TRBJ2-1 | NA | 13 | NA | TRBV11-3 | TGTGCCAGCAGCTCGGGGCCAGAAAATGAGCAGTTCTTC | CASSSGPENEQFF
TRBJ2-1 | NA | 17 | few | TRBV5-1 | TGCGCCAGCAGCTTGGGGATGGGGGCAGTCTCCTACAATGAGCAGTTCTTC | CASSLGMGAVSYNEQFF
TRBJ2-3 | TRBD2 | 14 | few | TRBV10-2 | TGCGCCAGCAGTGAGTTGGAGCGGGGGGATACGCAGTATTTT | CASSELERGDTQYF
TRBJ2-1 | NA | 12 | once | TRBV5-4 | TGTGCCAGCAGCTCCAGGGTCGGAGAGCAGTTCTTC | CASSSRVGEQFF
TRBJ1-4 | NA | 15 | NA | TRBV7-2 | TGTGCCAGCAGCCTCAAGAGGGCAACTAATGAAAAACTGTTTTTT | CASSLKRATNEKLFF
TRBJ2-7 | TRBD2 | 17 | NA | TRBV12-5 | TGTGCTAGTGGTTTGGTGATAGCGGGGGGGGTCTACAATGAGCAGTACTTC | CASGLVIAGGVYNEQYF
TRBJ2-7 | NA | 15 | NA | TRBV20-1 | TGCAGTGCTAGAGTGGGCCAAACATGGGTCTACGAGCAGTACTTC | CSARVGQTWVYEQYF
TRBJ2-7 | TRBD2 | 16 | few | TRBV29-1 | TGCAGCGTTGAAGAGGGGCTAGCGGGAGCATCCTACGAGCAGTACTTC | CSVEEGLAGASYEQYF
TRBJ2-3 | TRBD2 | 17 | NA | TRBV18 | TGTGCCAGCTCACCCACGGGACTAGCGGCGCGCACAGATACGCAGTATTTT | CASSPTGLAARTDTQYF
TRBJ1-2 | NA | 13 | many | TRBV15 | TGTGCCACCAGCCCCGACAGTGGCTATGGCTACACCTTC | CATSPDSGYGYTF